This T cell receptor (beta chain) was captured in a study of cytomegalovirus exposure and HLA in healthy donors. These donors counted as nominally healthy when sampled, but unrecorded immune exposures were likely. With 60 Vbeta and 13 Jbeta primers, the PCR was carried out. Here immunoSEQ multiplex PCR was the method, and the copy in TCRdb shows in-frame clones only, minus some. The sample holds about 230,000 clones, around 80% seen once. Material for sequencing was PBMCs. The sequence was obtained from a boy aged 5 to 17 in good health and CMV-seronegative.

Written as DNA, the CDR3 is TGTGCCAGCAGTGCCACCGGGACAGGGAGAGGGGGGAGTGAAAAACTGTTTTTT. It translates to CASSATGTGRGGSEKLFF. This chain links TRBV6-1 with TRBJ1-4; TRBD1 agrees at 9 bases. Unmatched junction bases numbered 16, after V lost 4 bases and J lost 7 bases. The CDR3 sequence is 18 residues long. CDR1 is MNHNS and CDR2 is SASEGT in the germline V gene.